This TCR beta chain appears in the sequencing data of a study of blood T cell repertoires in COVID-19. Overall study: The study drew acute and convalescent COVID-19 samples from the United States, Italy and Spain. The analysed material was cDNA or gDNA that came from T cells, B-cell-depleted T cells, or PBMCs.

The trim removed 4 bases at V and 5 bases at J, leaving 5 bases unmatched. The V gene's germline CDR1 is SGHAT and CDR2 FQDESV (reference sequence). The CDR3 contains 15 residues. Per the original data handling: Estimation of nucleated cell counts was performed using reference gene primer amplification. The repertoire was sequenced with immunoSEQ multiplex PCR; TCRdb's copy has only in-frame clones and lacks some. D and trimming were read from the DNA, whereas the V and J calls and clone size are those reported in that table. The sample records more than 100,000 clones, around three quarters being singletons.

The chain carries TRBV11-1 and TRBJ2-7; TRBD2 agrees at 13 bases. Sequenced input: peripheral blood. The sequence was obtained from an elderly woman with acute or convalescent COVID-19. CDR3 sequence: CASSSGLAGLNEQYF. The DNA for the CDR3 is TGTGCCAGCAGCTCGGGACTAGCGGGGTTGAACGAGCAGTACTTC.